These 19 T cell receptor beta chains came from one sample sequenced in a study of blood T cell repertoires in COVID-19. Data came from immunoSEQ multiplex PCR; TCRdb stores just in-frame clones and leaves some out. The sample holds 150,000 to 200,000 clones, about 85% seen once. Sequences were obtained from peripheral blood. All receptors derive from a woman older than 75 with COVID-19, enrolled during active disease.

The gene calls are TRBV5-1 and TRBJ2-3; the D gene is possibly TRBD2 (6 bases). V gave up 3 bases and J gave up 5 bases, with 16 bases separating them. This CDR3 is 15 amino acids long. Per the germline V gene, CDR1 is SGHRS and CDR2 is YFSETQ. Written as DNA, the CDR3 is TGCGCCAGCAGCTCAGTCCCGGGGGTGGAAGATACGCAGTATTTT. Residues: CASSSVPGVEDTQYF.

The chain is built from TRBV3-1 (or the pseudogene TRBV3-2) and TRBJ1-1; the D gene is possibly TRBD1 (5 bases). This CDR3 comprises 13 residues. With 6 bases removed from V and 5 bases from J, the gap between germline ends came to 13 bases. The germline V gene encodes CDR1 LGHDT and CDR2 YNNKEL (reference sequence). CDR3 in amino acids: CASSHDRRTEAFF. CDR3 nucleotide sequence: TGTGCCAGCAGTCACGACAGAAGAACTGAAGCTTTCTTT.

The rearrangement joins TRBV25-1 to TRBJ2-5; no clear D gene. Per the germline V gene, CDR1 is MGHDK and CDR2 is SYGVNS. With 8 bases removed from V and 3 bases from J, the gap between germline ends came to 13 bases. The CDR3 is 13 amino acids. The CDR3 region is CASYPPGKETQYF. The CDR3 DNA is TGTGCCAGCTACCCGCCGGGTAAAGAGACCCAGTACTTC.

The V and J genes are TRBV12-3 or TRBV12-4 and TRBJ1-2; D may be TRBD1 (6 bases). Trimming left V 5 bases short and J 12 bases short, with 16 bases between. The CDR3 length is 12 residues. DNA for the CDR3: TGTGCCAGCAGTACCCATACAGGGCACCACACCTTC. Protein sequence: CASSTHTGHHTF.

This sequence joins TRBV7-9 and TRBJ2-5; D is perhaps TRBD1 (6 bases). The CDR3 is 15 amino acids. Germline V lookup: CDR1 SEHNR, CDR2 FQNEAQ (reference sequence). V lost 0 bases, J lost 1 base, and 9 bases lay in between. The CDR3: CASSLAGGSQETQYF. DNA of the CDR3: TGTGCCAGCAGCTTAGCAGGGGGAAGCCAAGAGACCCAGTACTTC.

Details on this clone: At the DNA level, this CDR3 is encoded by other sequences in the same sample as well. The chain has TRBV5-1 and TRBJ1-1; D might be TRBD1 (6 bases). There are 14 residues in the CDR3. Germline CDR1 SGHRS, CDR2 YFSETQ. V gave up 3 bases and J gave up 4 bases, with 13 bases separating them. The CDR3 is CASSSQGGGTEAFF. The CDR3 DNA sequence: TGCGCCAGCAGCTCCCAGGGAGGGGGCACTGAAGCTTTCTTT. The full variable domain, completed using reference TRBV5-1 and TRBJ1-1, is KAGVTQTPRYLIKTRGQQVTLSCSPISGHRSVSWYQQTPGQGLQFLFEYFSETQRNKGNFPGRFSGRQFSNSRSEMNVSTLELGDSALYLCASSSQGGGTEAFFGQGTRLTVV.

The CDR3 is CASSPRQEYYEQYF. The CDR3 DNA sequence: TGTGCCAGCAGTCCCCGACAGGAATACTACGAGCAGTACTTC. V usage is TRBV6-5 and J usage is TRBJ2-7, with a tentative D call TRBD1 (6 bases). The CDR3 spans 14 residues. V dropped 5 bases and J dropped 3 bases, with 14 bases sitting between them. Germline V gives CDR1 MNHEY, CDR2 SVGAGI.

V is TRBV11-2 and J is TRBJ1-2; D is perhaps TRBD1 (5 bases). Trimming removed 5 bases at V and 4 bases at J, with 14 bases between. The germline V gene encodes CDR1 SGHAT and CDR2 FQNNGV. This CDR3 contains 14 residues. CDR3 bases: TGTGCCAGCAGCGCGGGACCGGCTAGCTATGGCTACACCTTC. Amino acids: CASSAGPASYGYTF.

V usage is TRBV4-2 and J usage is TRBJ1-3, with 7 bases aligning to TRBD1. The V gene's germline CDR1 is LGHNA and CDR2 YNFKEQ. Trimming removed 1 base from V and 0 bases from J; junction bases left unmatched: 3. The CDR3 length is 16 residues. CDR3 bases: TGTGCCAGCAGCCAAGGGACAGGCGGCTCTGGAAACACCATATATTTT. Its protein is CASSQGTGGSGNTIYF.

The V gene is TRBV6-6, the J gene TRBJ1-1; 8 nucleotides match TRBD1. J lost 4 bases, V lost 5 bases, and 18 bases had no gene match. From germline, CDR1 is MNHNY and CDR2 SVGAGI (reference sequence). The CDR3 extends over 18 amino acids. DNA for the CDR3: TGTGCCAGCAGTCCTCCTTACTGGGGGACAGGCTCCAGCACTGAAGCTTTCTTT. Residues: CASSPPYWGTGSSTEAFF.

CDR3 nucleotide sequence: TGTGCCACCAGCAGACTTCAAGAGACCCAGTACTTC. It encodes CATSRLQETQYF. The rearrangement links TRBV15 to TRBJ2-5; D unclear. This CDR3 is 12 amino acids long. Trimming left V 2 bases short and J 2 bases short, with 3 bases between. CDR1 is LNHNV, CDR2 YYDKDF, per germline (reference sequence). Full variable domain (remainder filled in from reference TRBV15 and TRBJ2-5): DAMVIQNPRYQVTQFGKPVTLSCSQTLNHNVMYWYQQKSSQAPKLLFHYYDKDFNNEADTPDNFQSRRPNTSFCFLDIRSPGLGDTAMYLCATSRLQETQYFGPGTRLLVL.

The rearrangement links TRBV10-3 to TRBJ1-6; 8 bases align to TRBD1. Unmatched junction bases numbered 6, after V lost 5 bases and J lost 9 bases. There are 14 residues in the CDR3. The V gene's germline CDR1 is ENHRY and CDR2 SYGVKD. The CDR3 DNA sequence: TGTGCCATCAGTAGGACAGGGTCTGCTTCACCCCTCCACTTT. This gives the protein CAISRTGSASPLHF.

The chain has TRBV5-4 and TRBJ1-1, with D perhaps TRBD1 (5 bases). Germline V gives CDR1 SGHNT, CDR2 YYREEE (reference sequence). V shed 3 bases and J shed 5 bases, with 17 bases lying between them. The CDR3 has 15 residues. CDR3 residues: CASSSPDGGGTEAFF. In DNA, the CDR3 is TGTGCCAGCAGCTCCCCGGACGGCGGGGGGACTGAAGCTTTCTTT.

The chain joins TRBV2 to TRBJ2-6, with 8 bases identical to TRBD1. Unmatched junction bases numbered 9, after V lost 9 bases and J lost 2 bases. Germline CDR1 is SNHLY and CDR2 is FYNNEI. The CDR3 contains 16 residues. CDR3 bases: TGTGCCAGTACAGGGGGGTTTGGTGCTGGGGCCAACGTCCTGACTTTC. Protein sequence: CASTGGFGAGANVLTF.

The chain employs TRBV2 and TRBJ2-7; TRBD2 might be the D (6 bases). The CDR3 consists of 13 residues. CDR1 and CDR2 from the germline V gene are SNHLY and FYNNEI. Trimming pared 10 bases from V and 7 bases from J, leaving 20 bases between. CDR3 in DNA: TGTGCCACCACTAGGACGGTGGAGGGAGAGCAGTACTTC. Translated, it gives CATTRTVEGEQYF.

The rearrangement links TRBV6-7 to TRBJ2-7; 7 positions match TRBD1. TRBV6-7 is an open reading frame whose function is uncertain. V lost 0 bases, J lost 1 base, and 3 bases stayed unmatched. The CDR3 extends over 15 amino acids. CDR3 protein: CASSYSRGQSYEQYF. Here the CDR3 DNA reads TGTGCCAGCAGTTACTCCAGGGGACAGTCCTACGAGCAGTACTTC.

This chain connects TRBV18 to TRBJ1-1; TRBD1 matches at 7 bases. Per the germline V gene, CDR1 is KGHSH and CDR2 is LQKENI. V lost 9 bases, J lost 0 bases, and 13 bases stayed unmatched. The CDR3 contains 16 residues. In DNA, the CDR3 is TGTGCCAGTTCTGGGGCTCCGACAGGGATGAACACTGAAGCTTTCTTT. Translation gives CASSGAPTGMNTEAFF.

In this sample, this clone turned up once. The rearrangement joins TRBV11-2 to TRBJ1-4; D is uncertain. Germline V lookup: CDR1 SGHAT, CDR2 FQNNGV. Deletions cut 5 bases from V and 8 bases from J, with 12 bases between. The CDR3 is 13 residues long. The CDR3 nucleotides are TGTGCCAGCAGCCCCCAGGTGGGCGAAAAACTGTTTTTT. It specifies CASSPQVGEKLFF.

This CDR3 is CASSQRSGGGLDNEQFF. CDR3 bases: TGCGCCAGCAGCCAACGTTCTGGGGGCGGACTAGACAATGAGCAGTTCTTC. The chain uses TRBV4-1 and TRBJ2-1; maybe TRBD2 (7 bases). CDR3 length: 17 amino acids. Germline V gene lookup returns CDR1 MGHRA and CDR2 YSYEKL. Trimming left V 2 bases short and J 5 bases short, with 19 bases between.